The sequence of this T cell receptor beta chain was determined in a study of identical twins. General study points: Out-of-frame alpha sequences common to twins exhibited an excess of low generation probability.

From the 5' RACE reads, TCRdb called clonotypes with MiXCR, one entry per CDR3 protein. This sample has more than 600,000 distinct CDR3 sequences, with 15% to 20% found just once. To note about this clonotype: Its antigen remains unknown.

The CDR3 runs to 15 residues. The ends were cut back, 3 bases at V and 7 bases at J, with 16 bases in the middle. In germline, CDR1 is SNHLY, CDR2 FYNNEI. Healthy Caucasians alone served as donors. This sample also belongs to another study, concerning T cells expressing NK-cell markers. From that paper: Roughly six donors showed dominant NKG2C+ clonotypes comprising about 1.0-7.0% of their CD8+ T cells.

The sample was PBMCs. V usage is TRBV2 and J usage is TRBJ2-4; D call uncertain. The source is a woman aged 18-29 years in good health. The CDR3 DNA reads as TGTGCCAGCAGTGAGAGCCCCCCCCTAGAGAACATTCAGTACTTC. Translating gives CASSESPPLENIQYF.